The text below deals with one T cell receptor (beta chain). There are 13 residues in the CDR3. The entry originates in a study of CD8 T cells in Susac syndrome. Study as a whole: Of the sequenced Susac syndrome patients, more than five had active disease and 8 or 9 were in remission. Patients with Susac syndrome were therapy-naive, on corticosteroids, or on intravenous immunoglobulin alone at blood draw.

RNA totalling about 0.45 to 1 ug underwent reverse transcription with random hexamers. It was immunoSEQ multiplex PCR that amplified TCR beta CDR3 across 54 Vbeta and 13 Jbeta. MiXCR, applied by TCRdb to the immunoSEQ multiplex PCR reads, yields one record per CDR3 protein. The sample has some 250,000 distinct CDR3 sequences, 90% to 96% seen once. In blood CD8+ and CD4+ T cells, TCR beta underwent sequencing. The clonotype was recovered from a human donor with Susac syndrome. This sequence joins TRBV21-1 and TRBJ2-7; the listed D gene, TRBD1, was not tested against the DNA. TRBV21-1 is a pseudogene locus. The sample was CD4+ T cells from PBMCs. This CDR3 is CASNRTRIYEQYF. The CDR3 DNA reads TGTGCCAGCAATAGGACACGTATCTACGAGCAGTACTTC.